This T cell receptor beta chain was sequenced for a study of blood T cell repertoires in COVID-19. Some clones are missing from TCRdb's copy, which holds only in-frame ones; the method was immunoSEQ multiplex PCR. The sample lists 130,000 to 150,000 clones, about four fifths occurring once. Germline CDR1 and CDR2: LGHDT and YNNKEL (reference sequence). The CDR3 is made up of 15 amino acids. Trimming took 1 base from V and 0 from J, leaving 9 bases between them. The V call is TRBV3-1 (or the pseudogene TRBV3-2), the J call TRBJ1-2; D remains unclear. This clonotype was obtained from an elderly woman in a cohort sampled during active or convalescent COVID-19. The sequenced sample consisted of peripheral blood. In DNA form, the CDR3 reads TGTGCCAGCAGCCAAGGCCCAGGAACTAACTATGGCTACACCTTC. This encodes CASSQGPGTNYGYTF.